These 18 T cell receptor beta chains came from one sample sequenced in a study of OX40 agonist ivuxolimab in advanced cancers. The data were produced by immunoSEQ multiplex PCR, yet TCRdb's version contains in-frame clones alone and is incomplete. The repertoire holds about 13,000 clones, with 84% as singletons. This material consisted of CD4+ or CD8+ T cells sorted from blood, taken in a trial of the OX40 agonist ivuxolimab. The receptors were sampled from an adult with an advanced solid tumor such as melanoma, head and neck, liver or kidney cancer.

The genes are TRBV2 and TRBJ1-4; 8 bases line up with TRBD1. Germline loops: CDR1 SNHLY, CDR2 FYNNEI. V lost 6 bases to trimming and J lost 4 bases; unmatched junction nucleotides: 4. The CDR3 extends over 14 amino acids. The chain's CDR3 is CASRKTGDNEKLFF. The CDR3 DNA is TGTGCCAGCAGGAAGACAGGGGATAATGAAAAACTGTTTTTT.

CDR3 residues: CASSLSGGEQETQYF. As DNA, the CDR3 is TGTGCCAGCAGTTTGAGCGGGGGGGAACAAGAGACCCAGTACTTC. The chain recombines TRBV27 with TRBJ2-5, with 10 bases matching TRBD2. V shed 3 bases and J 2 bases; nucleotides not matched to a gene: 3. The CDR3 extends over 15 amino acids. CDR1 and CDR2 from the germline V gene are MNHEY and SMNVEV (reference sequence).

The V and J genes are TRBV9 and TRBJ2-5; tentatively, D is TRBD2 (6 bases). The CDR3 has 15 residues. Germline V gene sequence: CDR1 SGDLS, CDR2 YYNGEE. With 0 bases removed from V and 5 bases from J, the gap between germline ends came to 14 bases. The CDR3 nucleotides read TGTGCCAGCAGCGTAGGTTCGGGAGAGAGGGAGACCCAGTACTTC. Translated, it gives CASSVGSGERETQYF.

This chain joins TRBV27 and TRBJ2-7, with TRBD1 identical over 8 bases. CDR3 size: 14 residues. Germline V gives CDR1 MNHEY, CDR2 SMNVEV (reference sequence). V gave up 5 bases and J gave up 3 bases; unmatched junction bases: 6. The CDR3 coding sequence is TGTGCCAGCAGTCCGGACAGGGAGGTCTACGAGCAGTACTTC. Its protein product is CASSPDREVYEQYF.

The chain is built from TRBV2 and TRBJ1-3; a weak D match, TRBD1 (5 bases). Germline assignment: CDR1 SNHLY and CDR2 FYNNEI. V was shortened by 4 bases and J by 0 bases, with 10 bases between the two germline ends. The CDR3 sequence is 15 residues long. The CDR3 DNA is TGTGCCAGCAGTGTTGGGGGGAGCTCTGGAAACACCATATATTTT. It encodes CASSVGGSSGNTIYF.

The chain's CDR3 is CASSVDEQGFANEQFF. In DNA, the CDR3 is TGTGCCAGCAGTGTGGACGAGCAGGGTTTTGCCAATGAGCAGTTCTTC. The chain links TRBV2 to TRBJ2-1, with D perhaps TRBD1 (5 bases). Germline V lookup: CDR1 SNHLY, CDR2 FYNNEI. The germline V and J ends were trimmed by 4 bases and 6 bases, with 19 bases remaining between them. There are 16 residues in the CDR3.

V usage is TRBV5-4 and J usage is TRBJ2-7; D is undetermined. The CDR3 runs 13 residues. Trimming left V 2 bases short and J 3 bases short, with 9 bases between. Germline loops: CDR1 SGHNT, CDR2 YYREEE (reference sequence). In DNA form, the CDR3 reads TGTGCCAGCAGCTTCGGCAGAGGCTACGAGCAGTACTTC. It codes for CASSFGRGYEQYF.

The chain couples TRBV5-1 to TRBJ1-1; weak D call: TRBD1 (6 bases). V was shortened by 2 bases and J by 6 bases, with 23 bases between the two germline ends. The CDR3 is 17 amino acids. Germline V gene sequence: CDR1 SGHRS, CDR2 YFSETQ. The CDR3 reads CASSFSVKKTGLAEAFF. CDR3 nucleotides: TGCGCCAGCAGCTTTTCGGTCAAGAAAACAGGGTTGGCTGAAGCTTTCTTT.

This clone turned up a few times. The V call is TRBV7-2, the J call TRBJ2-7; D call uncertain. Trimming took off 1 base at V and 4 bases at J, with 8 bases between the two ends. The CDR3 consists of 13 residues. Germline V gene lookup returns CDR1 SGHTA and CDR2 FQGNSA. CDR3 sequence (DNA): TGTGCCAGCAGCTTAGTCAAGGGTTACGAGCAGTACTTC. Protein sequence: CASSLVKGYEQYF.

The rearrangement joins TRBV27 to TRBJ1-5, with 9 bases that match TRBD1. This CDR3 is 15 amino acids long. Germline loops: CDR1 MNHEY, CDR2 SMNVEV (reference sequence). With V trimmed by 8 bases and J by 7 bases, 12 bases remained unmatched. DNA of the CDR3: TGTGCCAGCGCCACAATGGTGACAGGGGGGCAGCCCCAGCATTTT. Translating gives CASATMVTGGQPQHF.

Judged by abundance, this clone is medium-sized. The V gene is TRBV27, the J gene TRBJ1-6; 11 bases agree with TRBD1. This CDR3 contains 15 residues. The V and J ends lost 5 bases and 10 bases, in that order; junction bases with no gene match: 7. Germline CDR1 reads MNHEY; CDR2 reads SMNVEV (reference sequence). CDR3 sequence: CASSRTGGGFSPLHF. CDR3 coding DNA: TGTGCCAGCAGTCGGACAGGGGGCGGATTCTCACCCCTCCACTTT.

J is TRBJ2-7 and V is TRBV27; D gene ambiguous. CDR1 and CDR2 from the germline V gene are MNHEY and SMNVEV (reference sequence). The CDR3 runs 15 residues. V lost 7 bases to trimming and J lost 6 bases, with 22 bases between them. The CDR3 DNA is TGTGCCAGCACGCGTGTAAGAGCCACCACATCCGAGCAGTACTTC. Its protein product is CASTRVRATTSEQYF.

The CDR3 bases are TGTGCCAGCAGCCCCCGACAGTTGGTCTATGGCTACACCTTC. This gives the protein CASSPRQLVYGYTF. The genes are TRBV7-8 and TRBJ1-2; a possible D gene is TRBD1 (5 bases). Germline loops: CDR1 SGHVS, CDR2 FQNEAQ. Trimming took 5 bases from V and 4 from J, leaving 14 bases between them. This CDR3 has 14 residues.

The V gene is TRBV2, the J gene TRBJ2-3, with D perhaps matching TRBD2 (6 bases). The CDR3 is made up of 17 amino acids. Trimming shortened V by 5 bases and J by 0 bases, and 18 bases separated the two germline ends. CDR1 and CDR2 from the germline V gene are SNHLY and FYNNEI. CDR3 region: CASSPWVSGSSTDTQYF. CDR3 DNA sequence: TGTGCCAGCAGTCCCTGGGTTAGCGGCTCTAGCACAGATACGCAGTATTTT.

CDR3 sequence: CASSLKSLGHPYNEQFF. DNA for the CDR3: TGTGCCAGCAGCTTAAAAAGCCTAGGACATCCCTACAATGAGCAGTTCTTC. The V gene is TRBV7-3, the J gene TRBJ2-1; D perhaps matches TRBD1 (5 bases). Trimming took off 1 base at V and 2 bases at J, with 15 bases between the two ends. Germline V gene sequence: CDR1 SGHTA, CDR2 FQGTGA. The CDR3 totals 17 residues. The full variable domain, its missing parts supplied by reference TRBV7-3 and TRBJ2-1, is GAGVSQTPSNKVTEKGKYVELRCDPISGHTALYWYRQSLGQGPEFLIYFQGTGAADDSGLPNDRFFAVRPEGSVSTLKIQRTERGDSAVYLCASSLKSLGHPYNEQFFGPGTRLTVL.

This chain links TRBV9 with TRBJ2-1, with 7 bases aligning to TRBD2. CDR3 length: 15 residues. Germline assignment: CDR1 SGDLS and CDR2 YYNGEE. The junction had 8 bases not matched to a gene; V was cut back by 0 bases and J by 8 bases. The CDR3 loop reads CASSVGGGSPDEQFF. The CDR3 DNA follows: TGTGCCAGCAGCGTAGGGGGGGGGTCCCCCGATGAGCAGTTCTTC.

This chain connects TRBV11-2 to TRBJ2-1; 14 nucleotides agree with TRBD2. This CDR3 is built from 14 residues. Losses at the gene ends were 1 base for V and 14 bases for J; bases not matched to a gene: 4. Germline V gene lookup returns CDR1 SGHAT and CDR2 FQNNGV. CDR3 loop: CASSLGQTSGREFF. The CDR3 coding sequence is TGTGCCAGCAGCTTAGGGCAGACTAGCGGGAGGGAGTTCTTC. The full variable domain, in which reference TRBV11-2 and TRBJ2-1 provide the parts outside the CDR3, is EAGVAQSPRYKIIEKRQSVAFWCNPISGHATLYWYQQILGQGPKLLIQFQNNGVVDDSQLPKDRFSAERLKGVDSTLKIQPAKLEDSAVYLCASSLGQTSGREFFGPGTRLTVL.

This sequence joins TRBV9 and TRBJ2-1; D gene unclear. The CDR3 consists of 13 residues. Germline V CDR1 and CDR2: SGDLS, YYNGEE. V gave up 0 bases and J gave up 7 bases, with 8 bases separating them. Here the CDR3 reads CASSVGSLNEQFF. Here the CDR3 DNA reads TGTGCCAGCAGCGTAGGGTCCCTAAATGAGCAGTTCTTC.